Shown below are 11 T cell receptor beta chains from a single sample sequenced in a study of cytomegalovirus exposure and HLA in healthy donors. Amplification used 60 Vbeta primers and 13 Jbeta primers. Sequenced by immunoSEQ multiplex PCR; TCRdb stores in-frame clones only, minus some. There are about 150,000 clones in the sample; 80% to 90% occur only once, and almost 2.5% lies in the top ten. Sequencing used PBMCs. These receptors all stem from a boy between 2 and 10 years old in good health and CMV-seronegative.

The V and J genes are TRBV12-2 and TRBJ1-1. TRBV12-2 is labeled a pseudogene. CDR3 size: 15 residues. DNA of the CDR3: TGTGCAAGTCGCTTGGGGGGACCGATGAACACTGAAGCTTTCTTT. This gives the protein CASRLGGPMNTEAFF.

V gene TRBV5-1 combines with J gene TRBJ1-5; D not certain. The CDR3 loop spans 15 amino acids. Germline V gene lookup returns CDR1 SGHRS and CDR2 YFSETQ. Trimming stripped 4 bases from V and 0 bases from J, with 11 bases between. The chain's CDR3 is CASSQGGSSNQPQHF. In DNA form, the CDR3 reads TGCGCCAGCAGCCAAGGCGGTAGTAGCAATCAGCCCCAGCATTTT.

V and J are TRBV10-1 and TRBJ2-5; TRBD1 might be the D (5 bases). V lost 3 bases, J lost 3 bases, and 11 bases lay in between. The CDR3 consists of 14 residues. Germline V gene sequence: CDR1 WNHNN, CDR2 SYGVQD (reference sequence). The CDR3 spells CASSESVREETQYF. DNA for the CDR3: TGCGCCAGCAGTGAATCTGTCAGGGAAGAGACCCAGTACTTC.

The genes are TRBV18 and TRBJ1-2; 9 bases match TRBD1. Germline lookup yields CDR1 KGHSH and CDR2 LQKENI. V lost 5 bases, J lost 4 bases, and 2 bases stayed unmatched. The CDR3 consists of 13 residues. The CDR3 DNA follows: TGTGCCAGCTCAACGGGACAGGGCTATGGCTACACCTTC. Its translation is CASSTGQGYGYTF.

The V gene is TRBV30, the J gene TRBJ2-7; TRBD1 is a possible D gene (6 bases). The CDR3 runs 13 residues. Germline lookup yields CDR1 GTSNPN and CDR2 SVGIG (reference sequence). V lost 3 bases to trimming and J lost 5 bases, with 14 bases between them. The CDR3 sequence is CAWSGLQGDEQYF. The CDR3 DNA reads TGTGCCTGGAGCGGGCTACAGGGCGACGAGCAGTACTTC.

The J gene is TRBJ1-2, the V gene TRBV5-1; tentatively, D is TRBD1 (5 bases). The CDR3 sequence is 14 residues long. Trimming removed 4 bases at V and 6 bases at J, with 16 bases between. Germline lookup yields CDR1 SGHRS and CDR2 YFSETQ. Here the CDR3 reads CASSTSDINHGYTF. CDR3 nucleotide sequence: TGCGCCAGCAGCACGTCGGACATCAATCATGGCTACACCTTC.

This clone was counted a few times. The chain employs TRBV7-3 and TRBJ2-2, with 11 bases fitting TRBD2. Per germline, CDR1 SGHTA and CDR2 FQGTGA. V was clipped by 4 bases and J by 4 bases; unmatched bases: 5. There are 16 residues in the CDR3. The CDR3 nucleotides read TGTGCCAGCAGCTCGGCTAGCGGGGGGTCCACCGGGGAGCTGTTTTTT. Protein sequence: CASSSASGGSTGELFF. Full variable domain (missing parts from reference TRBV7-3 and TRBJ2-2): GAGVSQTPSNKVTEKGKYVELRCDPISGHTALYWYRQSLGQGPEFLIYFQGTGAADDSGLPNDRFFAVRPEGSVSTLKIQRTERGDSAVYLCASSSASGGSTGELFFGEGSRLTVL.

The gene calls are TRBV29-1 and TRBJ1-2, with 11 positions matching TRBD1. Germline-derived CDR1 and CDR2 are SQVTM and ANQGSEA. This CDR3 comprises 11 residues. The J segment lost 8 bases and the V segment lost 4 bases, leaving 0 bases of the junction unmatched. The CDR3 protein is CSVGTGGGYTF. CDR3 sequence (DNA): TGCAGCGTTGGGACAGGGGGCGGCTACACCTTC.

This clone was counted only a few times. The chain joins TRBV10-2 to TRBJ2-3, with TRBD2 matching 13 bases. The CDR3 runs 15 residues. Germline loops: CDR1 WSHSY, CDR2 SAAADI. The ends lost 4 bases at V and 4 bases at J; junction bases unmatched: 2. Here the CDR3 reads CASSGTSGSADTQYF. In nucleotides, the CDR3 is TGCGCCAGCAGTGGGACTAGCGGGAGTGCAGATACGCAGTATTTT.

The CDR3 DNA reads as TGCGCCAGCAGCGTGGGACAGGGGGCGATTGAAGCTTTCTTT. This encodes CASSVGQGAIEAFF. V is TRBV5-1 and J is TRBJ1-1, with 12 positions matching TRBD1. The CDR3 is made up of 14 amino acids. V dropped 4 bases and J dropped 7; count of bases not matched to a gene: 5. Germline V gene sequence: CDR1 SGHRS, CDR2 YFSETQ.

V usage is TRBV25-1 and J usage is TRBJ1-1, with D uncertain. CDR3 length: 16 residues. CDR1 and CDR2 from the germline V gene are MGHDK and SYGVNS. Trimming removed 0 bases at V and 3 bases at J, with 14 bases between. The CDR3 DNA is TGTGCCAGCAGTGAATATACTCGGGGATTGGACACTGAAGCTTTCTTT. Translating gives CASSEYTRGLDTEAFF.